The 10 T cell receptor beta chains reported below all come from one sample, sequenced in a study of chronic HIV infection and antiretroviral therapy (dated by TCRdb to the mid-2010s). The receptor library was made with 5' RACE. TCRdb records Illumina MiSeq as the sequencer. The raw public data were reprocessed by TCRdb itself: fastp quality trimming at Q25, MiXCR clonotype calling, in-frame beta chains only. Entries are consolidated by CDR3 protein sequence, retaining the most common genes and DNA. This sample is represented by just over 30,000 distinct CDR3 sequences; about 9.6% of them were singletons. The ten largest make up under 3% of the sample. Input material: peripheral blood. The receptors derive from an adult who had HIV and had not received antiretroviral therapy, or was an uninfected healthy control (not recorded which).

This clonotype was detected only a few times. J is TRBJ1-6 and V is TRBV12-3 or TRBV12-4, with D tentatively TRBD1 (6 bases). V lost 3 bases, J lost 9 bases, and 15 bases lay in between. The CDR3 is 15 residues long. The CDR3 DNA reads TGTGCCAGCAGTTTTTGGGGGGCCGGTGGTTCACCCCTCCACTTT. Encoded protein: CASSFWGAGGSPLHF.

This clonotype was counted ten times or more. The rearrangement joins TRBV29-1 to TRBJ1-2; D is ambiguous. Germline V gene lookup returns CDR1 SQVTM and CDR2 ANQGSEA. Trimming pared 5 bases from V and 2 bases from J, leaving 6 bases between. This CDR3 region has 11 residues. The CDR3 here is CSVHVNYGYTF. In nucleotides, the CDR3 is TGCAGCGTTCACGTCAACTATGGCTACACCTTC.

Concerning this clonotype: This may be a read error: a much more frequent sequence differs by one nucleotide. This CDR3 reads CASSVSGGTDTRYF. The CDR3 region has the DNA TGTGCCAGCAGTGTTAGCGGGGGCACAGATACGCGGTATTTT. The chain joins TRBV12-3 or TRBV12-4 to TRBJ2-3; 9 bases are a match to TRBD2. The CDR3 length is 14 residues.

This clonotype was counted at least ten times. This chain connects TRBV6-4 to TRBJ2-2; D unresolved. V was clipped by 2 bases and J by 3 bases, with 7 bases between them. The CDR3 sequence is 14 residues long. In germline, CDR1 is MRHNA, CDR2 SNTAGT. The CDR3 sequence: CASSDKEDTGELFF. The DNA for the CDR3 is TGTGCCAGCAGTGACAAAGAGGACACCGGGGAGCTGTTTTTT.

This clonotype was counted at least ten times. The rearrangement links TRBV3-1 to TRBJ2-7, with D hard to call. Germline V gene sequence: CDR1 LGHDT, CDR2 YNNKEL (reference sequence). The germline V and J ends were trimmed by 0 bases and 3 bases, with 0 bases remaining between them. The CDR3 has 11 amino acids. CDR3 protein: CASSQDYEQYF. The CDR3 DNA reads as TGTGCCAGCAGCCAAGACTACGAGCAGTACTTC.

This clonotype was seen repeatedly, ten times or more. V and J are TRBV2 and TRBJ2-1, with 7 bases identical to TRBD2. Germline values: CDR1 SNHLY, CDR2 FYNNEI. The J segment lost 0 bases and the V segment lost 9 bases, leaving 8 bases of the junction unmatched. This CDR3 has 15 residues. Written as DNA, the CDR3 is TGTGCCAGACAAGAGCCGGGGGGCTCCTACAATGAGCAGTTCTTC. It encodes CARQEPGGSYNEQFF.

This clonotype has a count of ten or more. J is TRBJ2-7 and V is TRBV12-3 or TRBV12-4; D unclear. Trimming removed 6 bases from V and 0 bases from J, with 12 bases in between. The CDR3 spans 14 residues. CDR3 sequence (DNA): TGTGCCAGCAGCTTAACCCTTAGCTCCTACGAGCAGTACTTC. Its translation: CASSLTLSSYEQYF.

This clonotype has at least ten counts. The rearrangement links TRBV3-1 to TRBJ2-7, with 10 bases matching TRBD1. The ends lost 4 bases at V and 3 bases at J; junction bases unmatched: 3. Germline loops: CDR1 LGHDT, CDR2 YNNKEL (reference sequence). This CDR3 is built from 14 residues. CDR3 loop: CASSPRDRGYEQYF. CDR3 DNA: TGTGCCAGCAGCCCCCGGGACAGGGGCTACGAGCAGTACTTC.

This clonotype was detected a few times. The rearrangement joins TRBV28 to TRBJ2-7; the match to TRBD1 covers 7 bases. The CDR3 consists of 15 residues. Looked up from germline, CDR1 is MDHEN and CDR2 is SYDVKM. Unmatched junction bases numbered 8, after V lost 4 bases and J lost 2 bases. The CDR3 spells CASSSPTGSPYEQYF. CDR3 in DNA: TGTGCCAGCAGTTCTCCGACAGGGTCGCCCTACGAGCAGTACTTC.

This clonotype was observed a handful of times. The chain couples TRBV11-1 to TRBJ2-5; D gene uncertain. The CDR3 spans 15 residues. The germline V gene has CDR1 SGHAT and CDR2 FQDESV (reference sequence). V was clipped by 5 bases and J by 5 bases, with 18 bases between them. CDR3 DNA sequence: TGTGCCAGCAGCGTCGACGGACGGGCTTGGGAGACCCAGTACTTC. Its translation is CASSVDGRAWETQYF.